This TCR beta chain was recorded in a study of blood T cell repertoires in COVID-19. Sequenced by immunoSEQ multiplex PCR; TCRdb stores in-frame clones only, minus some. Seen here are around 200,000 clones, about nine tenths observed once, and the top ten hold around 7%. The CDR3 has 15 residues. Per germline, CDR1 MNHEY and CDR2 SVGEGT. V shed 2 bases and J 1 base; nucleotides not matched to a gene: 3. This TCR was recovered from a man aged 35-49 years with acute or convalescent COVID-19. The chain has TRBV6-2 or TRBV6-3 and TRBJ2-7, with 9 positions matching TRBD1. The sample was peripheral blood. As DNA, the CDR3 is TGTGCCAGCAGTTACCCTGGACAGGGGTCCTACGAGCAGTACTTC. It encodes CASSYPGQGSYEQYF.